This T cell receptor (beta chain) was recovered during a study of cytomegalovirus exposure and HLA in healthy donors (dated by TCRdb to 2016 to 2017). Background on the whole study: An earlier analysis of approximately 640 of the donors reported about 250 Gb of sequence data and roughly 110 million unique TCR beta sequences from about 180 million T cells. Roughly 310 gigabases of sequencing data and approximately 85 million unique TCR sequences were included in an early release covering about 600 HLA-typed donors. Of the 398 genotyped donors, approximately 83% fell in the genetic ancestry cluster associated with self-reported Caucasian donors. The study aimed to test whether cataloging public T cell receptors could reveal signatures of past pathogen exposure. The study profiled the T cell repertoires of some 610 subjects by immunosequencing and related them to cytomegalovirus serostatus. Besides the first cohort of approximately 710 subjects, a separate validation cohort made up of 120 different subjects was used. To predict cytomegalovirus infection status, the study brought together high-throughput TCR immunosequencing, statistical association of individual TCRs with disease status, and machine learning. A later analysis re-examined previously published TCR beta repertoires from about 670 donors and added high-resolution HLA genotyping to investigate patterns of TCR occurrence. In the later analysis, no new phenotypic data were used to find candidate immune exposures; instead, reliance was placed on TCR beta sequences and their occurrence across donors. An earlier analysis of 587 of the donors applied high-throughput TCR beta sequencing to assess whether each TCR beta V gene segment acted as functional or pseudogenic. Donor age, sex, ethnicity and CMV serostatus were compiled together with the repertoire data. Genome-wide SNP genotypes for about three fifths of the roughly 670 donors were used in a later genetic analysis, which treated that subset as a discovery cohort. All discovery cohort repertoires had been generated using a single sequencing platform. Class I and class II HLA loci were covered by the typing at four-digit resolution. Typing coverage varied by locus: roughly 620-640 donors for A, B, C, DRB1 and DQB1; roughly 520 for DQA1; more than 600 for DPA1; around 450 for DPB1. Roughly five DR-DQ haplotypes were treated as single units for association and clustering because of strong linkage in the cohort. On average, 235,054 unique TCR beta nucleotide sequences were sequenced per donor among a few hundred genotyped donors of the cohort, with roughly 18% of those sequences being non-productive. Study-wide findings and limitations: Presence/absence analyses assumed roughly uniform sequencing depth across donors, an assumption that may not hold. A later genetic analysis associated a missense DCLRE1C variant with V-gene and J-gene trimming of TCR beta chains, and an independent cohort replicated the association. In a later analysis, TCR association rates were found to vary across HLA loci, with the most associated TCRs seen for DRB1 alleles and the fewest for HLA-C alleles. For the cohort, immune exposure information was limited to CMV serostatus. Strong co-occurrence of HLA alleles, especially DR and DQ, made assigning TCR associations to individual alleles difficult. At a false discovery rate of 0.05, a later analysis linked approximately 18,000 TCR beta sequences to specific HLA alleles. A cluster of highly shared sequence variants was judged likely to represent a technical artifact of the sequencing pipeline. A later analysis reported that several top co-occurrence clusters appeared linked to parvovirus B19, influenza, CMV and Epstein-Barr virus. A later analysis found that HLA-associated TCR beta chains were more clonally expanded and had lower generation probabilities than equally common non-associated chains. A further reported finding was that TCR beta sequences accurately predicted the HLA-A and HLA-B alleles for most subjects in the first cohort. Only TCR beta chains were sequenced in this cohort, and the absence of alpha or paired-chain data limited detectable features. The study gave a list of around 170 TCR beta chains associated with cytomegalovirus. In a later genetic analysis, fewer N-insertions in productive TCRs were reported among donors in an Asian-associated ancestry cluster than the roughly 700-donor mean. In vitro tests confirmed that a few of the cytomegalovirus-associated TCR beta chains recognize cytomegalovirus antigens. In a later analysis, most CMV-associated TCR beta chains were found to appear HLA-restricted, with HLA associations seemingly driven largely by CMV exposure. Linkage disequilibrium might explain the correlated functional status among segregating V segments, but an unknown experimental factor could not be excluded. The earlier analysis of some 540 of the donors excluded seventeen rarely observed V segments, including chromosome 9 orphons, because counts were too low. HLA typing was unavailable for some donors at each locus, so association tests used only the typed subset. Because the 87-base-pair reads could not distinguish some IMGT-functional V segments, including TRBV6-2 and TRBV6-3, those segments were excluded. Most TCR sequences were observed very rarely across donors, whereas some public TCRs were present in many individuals. The authors suggested that the approach could potentially be generalized to other disease states and immunological phenotypes. In an earlier analysis of fewer than 750 of the donors, most TCR beta V segments were observed in productive rearrangements about 87% or about 30% of the time, broadly matching IMGT annotations. The classifier was reported to diagnose cytomegalovirus status with high specificity and sensitivity in both the original cohort and the validation cohort.

A note on this clone: This receptor's antigen is unknown. One junction end does not reproduce the germline sequence, and a read error may be involved.

Including the terminal cysteine and phenylalanine, the CDR3 comprises 14 residues. Just the 42-base CDR3 DNA is kept, in frame starting at base 1. Sequences SSHAT (CDR1) and FNYEAQ (CDR2) are obtained from the germline V gene (reference sequence). In total, more than 500 healthy bone marrow donors made up the cohort. At the time of sampling, all cohort members were nominally healthy, though unrecorded immune exposures were likely present. The donor tested CMV seronegative and was one of the 352 seronegative cohort members. A peripheral blood sample was collected from each donor, and TCR beta sequencing was performed on peripheral blood mononuclear cells. The Qiagen DNeasy Blood Extraction Kit was used to extract genomic DNA from the blood cell samples. Library method: the immunoSEQ multiplex PCR assay. A mixture of 60 forward primers for TCR Vbeta segments and 13 reverse primers for TCR Jbeta segments was used in the multiplex PCR. Amplification of the CDR3 region of rearranged TCR beta genes was performed with a multiplex PCR assay on genomic DNA. On the Illumina HiSeq System, the amplified TCR beta libraries were sequenced as 87-base-pair reads. The authors' analysis ran thus. A later analysis counted 65 million to 90 million unique TCR beta chains across the roughly 700 repertoires, and some 12 million of these chains were shared by at least two donors. To remove PCR and sequencing errors, raw reads were error-corrected and collapsed into unique sequences using a nearest-neighbor algorithm that merged closely related sequences. V, D and J gene segments were assigned by aligning CDR3 sequences to IMGT reference sequences. Each retained sequence needed at least a six-nucleotide match to both a V gene segment and a J gene segment. A rearrangement was called productive if the CDR3 had no stop codons and remained in frame with V and J, and every other rearrangement was called non-productive. Following IMGT convention, CDR3 was defined as the stretch from the second conserved V-encoded cysteine to the conserved J-encoded phenylalanine. The earlier analysis of roughly 590 of the donors excluded any sequence lacking an unambiguous match to a single V gene segment. In an earlier analysis of 587 of the donors, a V segment was called functional when productive rearrangements were above 56.7%, and segregating when the standard deviation between donors exceeded 5%. A statistical classification framework was developed to diagnose cytomegalovirus status using the catalog of TCR beta chain sequences. In a later analysis, V and J genes were assigned by comparing TCR nucleotide sequences against IMGT/GENE-DB human TR gene sequences. In a later analysis, CDR3 sequences and most-parsimonious VDJ recombination scenarios were assigned using the TCRdist pipeline. In a later analysis, each TCR beta chain was defined by its CDR3 amino acid sequence together with its V-gene family, and reads lacking a unique V-gene family were excluded. As a way to deal with suspected cross-contamination and a sequencing artifact, a later analysis dropped hundreds of nucleotide sequences that were highly shared and had low generation probability. In a later analysis, a clonal expansion index for each public chain was calculated from normalized within-repertoire ranks of inferred template counts. In a later analysis, generation probabilities were computed using a VDJ recombination model fitted to out-of-frame rearrangements, and the results were checked against IGoR. Hypergeometric tests were used in a later analysis to score TCR-TCR, TCR-HLA and TCR-CMV co-occurrence, with a repertoire-size bias correction applied to the TCR pairs. False discovery rates were estimated in a later analysis by permuting HLA or CMV assignments 20 times. A later analysis grouped co-occurring TCRs with DBSCAN, adding TCRdist sequence similarity when clustering within HLA-allele-positive subsets. Repertoires with fewer than 30,000 or more than 120,000 public chains, plus five repertoires with anomalous nucleotide sharing, were excluded from co-occurrence clustering. Drawn from immuneACCESS, this table holds only the in-frame rearrangements with V and J called that TCRdb kept. Clones are partly lost; checked studies trace under half to an unresolved V gene and leave the rest unexplained. V and J calls and clone size are copied from that table; D and trimming were computed from the DNA. This sample comprises over 150,000 clones, approximately 80% of them detected only once. The ten largest clones capture 4.3% of the sample.

The TCR sequence derives from a man aged 40-49 years in good health and CMV-seronegative. The sequencing sample was made of PBMCs. In this chain, TRBV7-7 is recombined with TRBJ2-1, with 10 bases matching TRBD2. The sequence in DNA is TGTGCTAGCAGCCCCGCCGGGACTAGCGCTGAGCAGTTCTTC. Translated, this gives CASSPAGTSAEQFF.